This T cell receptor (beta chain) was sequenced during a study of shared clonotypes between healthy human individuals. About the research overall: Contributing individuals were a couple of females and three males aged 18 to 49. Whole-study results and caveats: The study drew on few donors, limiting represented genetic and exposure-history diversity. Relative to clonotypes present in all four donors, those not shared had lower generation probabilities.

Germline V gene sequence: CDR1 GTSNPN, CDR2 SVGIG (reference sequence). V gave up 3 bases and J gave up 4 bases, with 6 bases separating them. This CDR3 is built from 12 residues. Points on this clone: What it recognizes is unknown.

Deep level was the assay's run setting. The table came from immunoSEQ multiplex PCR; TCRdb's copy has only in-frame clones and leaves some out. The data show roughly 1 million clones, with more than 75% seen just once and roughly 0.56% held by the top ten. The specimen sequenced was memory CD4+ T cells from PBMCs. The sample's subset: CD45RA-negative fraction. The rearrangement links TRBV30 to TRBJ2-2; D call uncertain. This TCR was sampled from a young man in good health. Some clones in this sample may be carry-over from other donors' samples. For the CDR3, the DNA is TGTGCCTGGAGGCCCGGCACCGGGGAGCTGTTTTTT. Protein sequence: CAWRPGTGELFF.